Sequencing of this T cell receptor (beta chain) was carried out in a study of blood T cell repertoires in COVID-19. Study-wide context: PBMCs, B-cell-depleted T cells, or T cells were the source of the cDNA or gDNA that made up the material.

Germline V gene data show CDR1 as MNHEY and CDR2 as SVGAGI. The CDR3 extends over 15 amino acids. With V trimmed by 2 bases and J by 6 bases, 8 bases remained unmatched. Some clones are missing from TCRdb's copy, which holds only in-frame ones; the method was immunoSEQ multiplex PCR. Of hundreds of thousands of clones in the sample, 87% are singletons; the top ten hold 6%. Sequencing input: PBMCs or T cells enriched from blood (not recorded which). The sequence was collected from a middle-aged woman who had recovered from COVID-19. The V and J genes are TRBV6-5 and TRBJ2-7; 9 bases agree with TRBD1. As DNA, the CDR3 is TGTGCCAGCAGTTACATCACCGGGACAGGGACCGAGCAGTACTTC. Translating it yields CASSYITGTGTEQYF.